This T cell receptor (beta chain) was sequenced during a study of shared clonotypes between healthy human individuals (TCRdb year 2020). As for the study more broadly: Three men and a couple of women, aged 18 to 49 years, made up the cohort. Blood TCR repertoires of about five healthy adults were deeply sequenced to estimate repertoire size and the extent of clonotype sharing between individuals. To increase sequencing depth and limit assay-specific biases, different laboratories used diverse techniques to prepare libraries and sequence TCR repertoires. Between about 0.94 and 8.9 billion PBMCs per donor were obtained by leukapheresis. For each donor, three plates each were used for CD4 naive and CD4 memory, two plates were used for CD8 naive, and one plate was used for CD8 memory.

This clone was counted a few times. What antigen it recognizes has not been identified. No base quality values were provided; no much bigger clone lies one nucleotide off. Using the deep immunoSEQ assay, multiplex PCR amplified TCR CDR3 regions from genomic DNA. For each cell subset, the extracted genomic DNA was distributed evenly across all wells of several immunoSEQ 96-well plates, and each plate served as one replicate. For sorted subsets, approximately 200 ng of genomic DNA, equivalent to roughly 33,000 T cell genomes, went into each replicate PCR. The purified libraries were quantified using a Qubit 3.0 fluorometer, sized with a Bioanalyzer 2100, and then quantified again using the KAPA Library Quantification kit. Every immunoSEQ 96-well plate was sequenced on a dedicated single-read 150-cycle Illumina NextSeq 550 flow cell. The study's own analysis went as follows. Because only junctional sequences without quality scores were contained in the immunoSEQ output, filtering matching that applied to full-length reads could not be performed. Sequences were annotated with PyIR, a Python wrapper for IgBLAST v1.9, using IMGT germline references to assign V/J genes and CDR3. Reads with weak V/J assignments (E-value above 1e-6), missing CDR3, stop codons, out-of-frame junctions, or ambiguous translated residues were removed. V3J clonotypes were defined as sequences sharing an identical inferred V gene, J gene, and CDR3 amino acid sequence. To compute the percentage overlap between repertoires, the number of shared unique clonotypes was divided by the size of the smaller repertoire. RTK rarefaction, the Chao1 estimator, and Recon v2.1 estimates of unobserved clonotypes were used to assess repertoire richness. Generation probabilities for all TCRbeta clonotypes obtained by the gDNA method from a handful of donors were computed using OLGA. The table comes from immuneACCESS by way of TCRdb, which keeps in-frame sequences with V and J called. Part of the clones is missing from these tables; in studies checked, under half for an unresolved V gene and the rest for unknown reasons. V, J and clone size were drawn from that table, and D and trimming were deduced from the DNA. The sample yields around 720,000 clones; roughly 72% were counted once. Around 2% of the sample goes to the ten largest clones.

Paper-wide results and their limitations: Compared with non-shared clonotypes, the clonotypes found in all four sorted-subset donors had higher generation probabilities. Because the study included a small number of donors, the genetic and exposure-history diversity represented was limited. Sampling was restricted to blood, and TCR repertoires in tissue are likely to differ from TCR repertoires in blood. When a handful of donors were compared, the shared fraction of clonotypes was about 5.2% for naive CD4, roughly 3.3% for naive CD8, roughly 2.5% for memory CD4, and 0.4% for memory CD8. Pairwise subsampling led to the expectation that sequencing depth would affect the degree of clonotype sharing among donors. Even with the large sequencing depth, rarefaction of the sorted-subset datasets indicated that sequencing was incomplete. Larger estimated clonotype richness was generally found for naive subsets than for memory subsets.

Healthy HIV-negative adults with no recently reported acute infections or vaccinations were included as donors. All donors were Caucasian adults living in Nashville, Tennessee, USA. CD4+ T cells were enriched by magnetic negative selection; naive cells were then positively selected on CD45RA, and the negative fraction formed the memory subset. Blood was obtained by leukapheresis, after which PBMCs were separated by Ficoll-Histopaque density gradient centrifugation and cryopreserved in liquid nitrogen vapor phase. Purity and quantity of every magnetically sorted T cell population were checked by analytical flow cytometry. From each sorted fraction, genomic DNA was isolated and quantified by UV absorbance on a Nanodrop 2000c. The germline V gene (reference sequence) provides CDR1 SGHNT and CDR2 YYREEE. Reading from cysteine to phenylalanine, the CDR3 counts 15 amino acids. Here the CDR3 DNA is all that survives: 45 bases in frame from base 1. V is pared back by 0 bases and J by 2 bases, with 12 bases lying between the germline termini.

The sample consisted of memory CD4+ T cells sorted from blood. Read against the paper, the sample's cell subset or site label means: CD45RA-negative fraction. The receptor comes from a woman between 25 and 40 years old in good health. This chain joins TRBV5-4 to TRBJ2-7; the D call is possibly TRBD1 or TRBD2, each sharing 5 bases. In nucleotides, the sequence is TGTGCCAGCAGCTTGGTGCCAGGGAGTCCCTACGAGCAGTACTTC. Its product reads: CASSLVPGSPYEQYF.